Included here is one T cell receptor beta chain sequence, with context. The source of the sample is a study of blood T cell repertoires in COVID-19. Study overall: Material from acute and convalescent COVID-19 was sourced from the United States, Italy and Spain. Sources were T cells, B-cell-depleted T cells, or PBMCs; the material itself was cDNA or gDNA.

V lost 5 bases to trimming and J lost 1 base, with 8 bases between them. The CDR3 spans 13 residues. Authors' methods: Reference gene primer amplification yielded estimated nucleated cell counts. TCRdb keeps only in-frame clones here, not all; method: immunoSEQ multiplex PCR. V, J and clone size are those of that table, while D and trimming were read from the DNA. Among hundreds of thousands of clones listed, 80% to 85% were seen once. V gene TRBV12-3 or TRBV12-4 combines with J gene TRBJ1-1, with D unresolved. The sequencing sample was made of peripheral blood. The source of this sequence is a middle-aged man with acute or convalescent COVID-19. The CDR3 DNA follows: TGTGCCAGCAGTAAAACAGAGAACACTGAAGCTTTCTTT. Protein product: CASSKTENTEAFF.